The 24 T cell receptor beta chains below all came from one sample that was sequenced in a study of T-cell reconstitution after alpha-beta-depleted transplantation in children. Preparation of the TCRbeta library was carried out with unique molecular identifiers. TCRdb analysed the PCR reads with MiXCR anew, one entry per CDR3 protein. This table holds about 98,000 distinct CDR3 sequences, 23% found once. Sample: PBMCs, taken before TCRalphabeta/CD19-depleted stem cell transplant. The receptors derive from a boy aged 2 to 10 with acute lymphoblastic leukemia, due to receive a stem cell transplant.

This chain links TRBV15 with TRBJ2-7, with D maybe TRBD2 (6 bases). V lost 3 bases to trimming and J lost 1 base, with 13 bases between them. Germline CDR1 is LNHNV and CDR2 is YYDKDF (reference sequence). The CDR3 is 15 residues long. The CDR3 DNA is TGTGCCACCAGCAGGCCGCTAGCGCTGTCCTACGAGCAGTACTTC. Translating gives CATSRPLALSYEQYF. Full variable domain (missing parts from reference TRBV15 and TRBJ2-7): DAMVIQNPRYQVTQFGKPVTLSCSQTLNHNVMYWYQQKSSQAPKLLFHYYDKDFNNEADTPDNFQSRRPNTSFCFLDIRSPGLGDTAMYLCATSRPLALSYEQYFGPGTRLTVT.

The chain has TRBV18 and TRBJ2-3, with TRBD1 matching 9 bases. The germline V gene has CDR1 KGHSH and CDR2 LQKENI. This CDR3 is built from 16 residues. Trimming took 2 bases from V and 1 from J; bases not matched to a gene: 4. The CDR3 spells CASSPKTGGGTDTQYF. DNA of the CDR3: TGTGCCAGCTCACCAAAGACAGGGGGGGGCACAGATACGCAGTATTTT.

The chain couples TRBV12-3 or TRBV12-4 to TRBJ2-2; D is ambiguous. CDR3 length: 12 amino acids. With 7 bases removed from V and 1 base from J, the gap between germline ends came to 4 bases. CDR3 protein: CASTENTGELFF. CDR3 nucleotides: TGTGCCAGCACGGAGAACACCGGGGAGCTGTTTTTT.

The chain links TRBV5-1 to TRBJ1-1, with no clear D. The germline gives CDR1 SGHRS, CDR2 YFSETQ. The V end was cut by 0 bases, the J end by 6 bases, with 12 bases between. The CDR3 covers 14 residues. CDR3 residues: CASSLDPGIPEAFF. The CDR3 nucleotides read TGCGCCAGCAGCTTGGACCCAGGTATACCTGAAGCTTTCTTT.

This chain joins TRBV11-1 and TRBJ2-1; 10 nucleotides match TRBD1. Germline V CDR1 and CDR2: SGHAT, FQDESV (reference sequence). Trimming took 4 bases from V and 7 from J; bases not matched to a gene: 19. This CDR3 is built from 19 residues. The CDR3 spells CASSSTGQGTDGGVNEQFF. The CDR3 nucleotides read TGTGCCAGCAGCTCTACGGGACAGGGGACGGACGGAGGGGTGAATGAGCAGTTCTTC.

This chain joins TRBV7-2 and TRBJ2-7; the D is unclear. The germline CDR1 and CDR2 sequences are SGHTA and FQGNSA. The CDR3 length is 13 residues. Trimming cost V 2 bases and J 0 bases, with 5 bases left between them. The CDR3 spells CASSLTTSYEQYF. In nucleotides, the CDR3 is TGTGCCAGCAGCTTAACTACCTCCTACGAGCAGTACTTC.

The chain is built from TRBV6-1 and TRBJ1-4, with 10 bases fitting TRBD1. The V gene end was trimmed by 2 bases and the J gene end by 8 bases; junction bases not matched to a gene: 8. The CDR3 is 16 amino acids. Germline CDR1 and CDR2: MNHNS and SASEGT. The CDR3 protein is CASSESRDRGREKLFF. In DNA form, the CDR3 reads TGTGCCAGCAGTGAAAGTCGGGACAGGGGCCGCGAAAAACTGTTTTTT.

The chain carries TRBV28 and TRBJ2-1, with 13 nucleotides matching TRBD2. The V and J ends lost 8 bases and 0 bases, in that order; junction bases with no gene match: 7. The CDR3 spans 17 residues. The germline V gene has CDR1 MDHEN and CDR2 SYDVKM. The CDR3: CASRGTSGINSYNEQFF. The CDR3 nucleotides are TGTGCCAGCCGTGGGACTAGCGGGATAAACTCCTACAATGAGCAGTTCTTC.

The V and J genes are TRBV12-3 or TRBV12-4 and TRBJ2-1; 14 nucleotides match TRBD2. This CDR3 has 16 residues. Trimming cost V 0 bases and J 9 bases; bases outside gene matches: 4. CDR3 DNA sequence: TGTGCCAGCAGTTTAGCGGGACTAGCGGGAGTGGCTGAGCAGTTCTTC. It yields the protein CASSLAGLAGVAEQFF.

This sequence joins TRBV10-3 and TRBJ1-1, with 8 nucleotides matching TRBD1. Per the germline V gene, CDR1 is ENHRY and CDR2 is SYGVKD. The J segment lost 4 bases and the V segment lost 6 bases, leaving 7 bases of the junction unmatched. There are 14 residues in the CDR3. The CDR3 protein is CAIRGGTGGTEAFF. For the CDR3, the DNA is TGTGCCATCAGGGGGGGGACAGGCGGCACTGAAGCTTTCTTT.

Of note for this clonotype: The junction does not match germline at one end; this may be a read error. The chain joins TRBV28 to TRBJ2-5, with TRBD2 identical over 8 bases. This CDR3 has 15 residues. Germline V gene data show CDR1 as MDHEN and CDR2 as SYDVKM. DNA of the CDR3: TGTGCCAGCAGTTTGGCTAGCGGGTTATTAGAGACCCTGTACTTC. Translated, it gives CASSLASGLLETLYF.

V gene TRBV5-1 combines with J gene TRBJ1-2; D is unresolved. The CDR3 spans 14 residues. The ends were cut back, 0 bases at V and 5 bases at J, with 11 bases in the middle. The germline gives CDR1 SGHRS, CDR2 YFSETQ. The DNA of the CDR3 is TGCGCCAGCAGCTTGGGTGGGCTACGATATGGCTACACCTTC. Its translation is CASSLGGLRYGYTF.

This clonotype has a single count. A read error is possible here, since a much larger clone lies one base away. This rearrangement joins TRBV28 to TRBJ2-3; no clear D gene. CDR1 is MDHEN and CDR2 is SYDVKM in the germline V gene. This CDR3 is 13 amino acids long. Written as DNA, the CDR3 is TGTGCCAGCAGTTCCCTTAGCACATATACGCAGTATTTT. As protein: CASSSLSTYTQYF.

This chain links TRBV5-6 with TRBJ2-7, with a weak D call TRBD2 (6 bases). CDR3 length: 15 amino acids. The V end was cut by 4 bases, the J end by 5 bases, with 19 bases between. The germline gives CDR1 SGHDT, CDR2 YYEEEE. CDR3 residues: CASSQAGPLAHEQYF. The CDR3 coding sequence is TGTGCCAGCAGCCAAGCGGGCCCCCTGGCCCACGAGCAGTACTTC. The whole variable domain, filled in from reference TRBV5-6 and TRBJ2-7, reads DAGVTQSPTHLIKTRGQQVTLRCSPKSGHDTVSWYQQALGQGPQFIFQYYEEEERQRGNFPDRFSGHQFPNYSSELNVNALLLGDSALYLCASSQAGPLAHEQYFGPGTRLTVT.

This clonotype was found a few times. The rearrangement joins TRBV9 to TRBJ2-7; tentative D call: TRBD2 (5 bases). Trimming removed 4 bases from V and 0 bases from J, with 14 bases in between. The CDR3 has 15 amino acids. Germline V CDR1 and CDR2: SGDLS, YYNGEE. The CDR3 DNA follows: TGTGCCAGCAGCCCCGGACTTGCAATCTCCTACGAGCAGTACTTC. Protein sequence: CASSPGLAISYEQYF. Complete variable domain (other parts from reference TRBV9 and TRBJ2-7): DSGVTQTPKHLITATGQRVTLRCSPRSGDLSVYWYQQSLDQGLQFLIQYYNGEERAKGNILERFSAQQFPDLHSELNLSSLELGDSALYFCASSPGLAISYEQYFGPGTRLTVT.

The CDR3 nucleotides are TGTGCCAGCAGCCCCAACCGGATGGATACGCAGTATTTT. Translation: CASSPNRMDTQYF. This chain links TRBV7-3 with TRBJ2-3; D is unclear. The CDR3 contains 13 residues. Germline CDR1 reads SGHTA; CDR2 reads FQGTGA. Between the trimmed V and J ends, which lost 5 bases and 6 bases, there was a span of 12 bases. Full variable domain (outside the CDR3, taken from reference TRBV7-3 and TRBJ2-3): GAGVSQTPSNKVTEKGKYVELRCDPISGHTALYWYRQSLGQGPEFLIYFQGTGAADDSGLPNDRFFAVRPEGSVSTLKIQRTERGDSAVYLCASSPNRMDTQYFGPGTRLTVL.

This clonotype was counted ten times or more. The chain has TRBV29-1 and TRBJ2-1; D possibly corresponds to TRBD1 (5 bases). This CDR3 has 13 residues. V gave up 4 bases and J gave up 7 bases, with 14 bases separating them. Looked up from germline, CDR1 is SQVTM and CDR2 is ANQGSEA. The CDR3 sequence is CSVADSLINEQFF. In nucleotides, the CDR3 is TGCAGCGTTGCTGACAGTTTGATAAATGAGCAGTTCTTC.

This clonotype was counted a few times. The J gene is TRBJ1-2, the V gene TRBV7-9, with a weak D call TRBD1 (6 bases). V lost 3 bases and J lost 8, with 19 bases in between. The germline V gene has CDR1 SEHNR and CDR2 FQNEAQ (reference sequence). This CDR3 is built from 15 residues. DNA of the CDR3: TGTGCCAGCAGCTTTAGCCATGACAGGTCTCGCGGCTACACCTTC. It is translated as CASSFSHDRSRGYTF. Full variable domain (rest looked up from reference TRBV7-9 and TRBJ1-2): DTGVSQNPRHKITKRGQNVTFRCDPISEHNRLYWYRQTLGQGPEFLTYFQNEAQLEKSRLLSDRFSAERPKGSFSTLEIQRTEQGDSAMYLCASSFSHDRSRGYTFGSGTRLTVV.

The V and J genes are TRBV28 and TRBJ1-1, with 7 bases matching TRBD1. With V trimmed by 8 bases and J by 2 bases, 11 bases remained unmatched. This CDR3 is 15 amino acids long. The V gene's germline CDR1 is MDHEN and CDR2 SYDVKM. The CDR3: CASSNTGTVNTEAFF. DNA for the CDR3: TGTGCCAGCTCAAATACCGGGACAGTCAACACTGAAGCTTTCTTT.

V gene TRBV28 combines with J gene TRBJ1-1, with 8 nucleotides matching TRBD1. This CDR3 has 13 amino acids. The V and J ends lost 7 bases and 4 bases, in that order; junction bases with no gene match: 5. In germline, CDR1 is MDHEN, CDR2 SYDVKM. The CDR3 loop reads CASTQGAGTEAFF. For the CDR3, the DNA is TGTGCCAGCACCCAGGGGGCCGGCACTGAAGCTTTCTTT.

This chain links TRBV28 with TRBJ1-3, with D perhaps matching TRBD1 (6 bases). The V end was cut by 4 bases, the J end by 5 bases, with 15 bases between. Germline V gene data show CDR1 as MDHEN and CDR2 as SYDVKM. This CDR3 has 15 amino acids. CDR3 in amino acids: CASSSQFGGRNTIYF. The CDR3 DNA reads TGTGCCAGCAGTTCACAATTCGGGGGCCGAAACACCATATATTTT.

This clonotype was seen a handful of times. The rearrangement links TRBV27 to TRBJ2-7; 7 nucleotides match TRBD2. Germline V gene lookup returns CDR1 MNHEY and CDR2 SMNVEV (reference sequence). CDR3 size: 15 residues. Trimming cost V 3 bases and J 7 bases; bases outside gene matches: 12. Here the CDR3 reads CASSFESGMMGEQYF. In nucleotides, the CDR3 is TGTGCCAGCAGTTTCGAGAGCGGGATGATGGGTGAGCAGTACTTC.

In DNA, the CDR3 is TGTGCCATCAGTGAGTCAGATTTTTATTACGAGCAGTACTTC. Residues: CAISESDFYYEQYF. J is TRBJ2-7 and V is TRBV10-3; D is undetermined. The CDR3 consists of 14 residues. The ends were cut back, 0 bases at V and 4 bases at J, with 10 bases in the middle. Germline V gene sequence: CDR1 ENHRY, CDR2 SYGVKD.

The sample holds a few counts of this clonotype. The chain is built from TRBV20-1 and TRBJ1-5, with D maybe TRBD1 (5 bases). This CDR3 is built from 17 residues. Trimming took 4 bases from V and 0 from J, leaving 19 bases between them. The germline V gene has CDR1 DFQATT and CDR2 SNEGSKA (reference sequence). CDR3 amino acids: CSATQPAGTNSNQPQHF. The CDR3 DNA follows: TGCAGTGCTACCCAACCCGCAGGGACCAATAGCAATCAGCCCCAGCATTTT.